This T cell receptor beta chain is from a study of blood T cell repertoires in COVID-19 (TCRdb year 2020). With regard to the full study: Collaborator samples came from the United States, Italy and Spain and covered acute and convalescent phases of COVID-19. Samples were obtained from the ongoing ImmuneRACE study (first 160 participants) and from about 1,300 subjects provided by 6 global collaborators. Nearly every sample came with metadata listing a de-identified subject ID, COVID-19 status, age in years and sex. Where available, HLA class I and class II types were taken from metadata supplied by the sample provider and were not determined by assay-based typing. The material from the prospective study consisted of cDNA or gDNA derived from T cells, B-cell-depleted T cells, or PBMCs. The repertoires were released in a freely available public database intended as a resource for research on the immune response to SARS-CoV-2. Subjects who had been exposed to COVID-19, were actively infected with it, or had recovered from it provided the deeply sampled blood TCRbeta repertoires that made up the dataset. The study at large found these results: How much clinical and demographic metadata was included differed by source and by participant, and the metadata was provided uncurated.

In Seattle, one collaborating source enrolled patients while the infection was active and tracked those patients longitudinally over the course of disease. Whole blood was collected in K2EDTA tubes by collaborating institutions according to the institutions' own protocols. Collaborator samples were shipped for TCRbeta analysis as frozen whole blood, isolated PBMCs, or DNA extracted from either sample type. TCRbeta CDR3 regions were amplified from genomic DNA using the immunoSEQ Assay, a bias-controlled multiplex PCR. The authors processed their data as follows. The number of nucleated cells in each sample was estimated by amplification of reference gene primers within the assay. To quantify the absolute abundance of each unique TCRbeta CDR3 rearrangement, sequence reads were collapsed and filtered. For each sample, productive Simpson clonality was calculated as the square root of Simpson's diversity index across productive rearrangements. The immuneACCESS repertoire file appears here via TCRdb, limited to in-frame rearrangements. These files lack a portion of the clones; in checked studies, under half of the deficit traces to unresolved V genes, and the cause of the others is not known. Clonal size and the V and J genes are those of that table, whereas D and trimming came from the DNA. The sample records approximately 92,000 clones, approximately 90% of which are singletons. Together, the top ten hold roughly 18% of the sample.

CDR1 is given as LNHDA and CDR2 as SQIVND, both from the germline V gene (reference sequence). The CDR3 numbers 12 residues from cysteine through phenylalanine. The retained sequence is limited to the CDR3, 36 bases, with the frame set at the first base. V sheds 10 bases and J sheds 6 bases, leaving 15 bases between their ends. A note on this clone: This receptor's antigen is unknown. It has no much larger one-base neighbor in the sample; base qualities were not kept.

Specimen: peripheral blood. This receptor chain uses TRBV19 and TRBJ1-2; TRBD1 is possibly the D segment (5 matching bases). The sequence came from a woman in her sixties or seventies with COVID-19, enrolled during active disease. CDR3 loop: CATTRRGDGYTF. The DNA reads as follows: TGTGCCACAACAAGGCGGGGGGATGGCTACACCTTC.